Sequencing of this T cell receptor beta chain was carried out in a study of T cells in Graves' hyperthyroidism and ophthalmopathy. Study-wide background: Pretreatment peripheral blood was obtained at initial diagnosis. Broader study findings: Blood also showed most of the thyroid clonotypes that were expanded above 0.001.

This CDR3 comprises 16 residues. Unmatched junction bases numbered 9, after V lost 5 bases and J lost 4 bases. At least ten counts were recorded for this clonotype. Its antigen is still unknown. Disease duration under 2 months; hyperthyroidism patients were aged 18 to 65. Isolation of PBMCs was performed on about 9.9 ml fresh peripheral blood. Amplified regions were TCR beta CDR3 sequences from RNA transcripts. TCR CDR3 regions were first amplified by RT-PCR with HTBI primers. Via MiXCR, TCRdb re-called the multiplex PCR reads, giving one row per CDR3 protein. Among around 690,000 distinct CDR3 sequences, approximately 15% were seen once, and the ten largest hold 15%.

This TCR was recovered from a man between 50 and 59 years old with Graves' hyperthyroidism. The sample consisted of blood. The genes are TRBV12-3 or TRBV12-4 and TRBJ1-2; TRBD1 matches 11 bases. The CDR3 DNA follows: TGTGCCAGCAGTGACCCACCGGGACAGGGGGGCTATGGCTACACCTTC. This sequence encodes CASSDPPGQGGYGYTF.